These 26 T cell receptor beta chains were sequenced from one sample in a study of beta chain features in type 1 diabetes. Points from the study as a whole: TCRB CDR3s were moderately but significantly shorter in Type 1 diabetes patients in all four CD4+ subsets.

All of the isolated RNA was reverse transcribed, so expressed TCRB transcripts were sequenced. Produced via immunoSEQ multiplex PCR; TCRdb's table is partial and in-frame only. Found here are some 660,000 clones, over 13% of them singletons; the top ten hold approximately 0.043%. These receptors' antigens are unknown. The sequenced material came from naive CD4+ T cells from blood. These receptor sequences come from a man in his late teens or twenties with type 1 diabetes.

The gene calls are TRBV27 and TRBJ2-1; 14 bases are a match to TRBD2. Germline CDR1 is MNHEY and CDR2 is SMNVEV (reference sequence). The CDR3 is 15 amino acids. V was clipped by 4 bases and J by 7 bases; unmatched bases: 3. Written as DNA, the CDR3 is TGTGCCAGCAGTTCAGGGACTAGCGGGAGAAATGAGCAGTTCTTC. It codes for CASSSGTSGRNEQFF.

This clone was seen only a few times. The J gene is TRBJ2-7, the V gene TRBV19, with TRBD2 as a possible D gene (6 bases). The CDR3 contains 15 residues. Germline V lookup: CDR1 LNHDA, CDR2 SQIVND (reference sequence). V was pared by 10 bases and J by 0 bases, with 19 bases between. The CDR3: CATSSSVGNSYEQYF. CDR3 in DNA: TGTGCCACCTCTTCTAGCGTTGGGAACTCCTACGAGCAGTACTTC.

The J gene is TRBJ2-7, the V gene TRBV5-6, with no clear D. V dropped 4 bases and J dropped 5 bases, with 10 bases sitting between them. This CDR3 is 12 amino acids long. The V gene's germline CDR1 is SGHDT and CDR2 YYEEEE. The CDR3 DNA reads as TGTGCCAGCAGCCCCGGTCGACACGAGCAGTACTTC. Its protein product is CASSPGRHEQYF.

This clone has more than one count but fewer than ten. The chain has TRBV28 and TRBJ1-1, with no clear D. Germline V CDR1 and CDR2: MDHEN, SYDVKM. Trimming pared 6 bases from V and 4 bases from J, leaving 9 bases between. CDR3 length: 12 amino acids. As DNA, the CDR3 is TGTGCCAGCAGGTCATTAGGCACTGAAGCTTTCTTT. It yields the protein CASRSLGTEAFF.

This clone has a handful of counts. The chain employs TRBV30 and TRBJ2-5, with 9 bases fitting TRBD1. Germline assignment: CDR1 GTSNPN and CDR2 SVGIG (reference sequence). Losses at the gene ends were 3 bases for V and 9 bases for J; bases not matched to a gene: 8. The CDR3 is made up of 13 amino acids. CDR3 amino acids: CAWRGTGSRAQYF. The DNA for the CDR3 is TGTGCCTGGAGGGGGACAGGGTCCAGGGCCCAGTACTTC.

The V gene is TRBV7-2, the J gene TRBJ1-5, with D uncertain. This CDR3 is 14 amino acids long. Per germline, CDR1 SGHTA and CDR2 FQGNSA. V was shortened by 5 bases and J by 3 bases, with 11 bases between the two germline ends. Here the CDR3 DNA reads TGTGCCAGCAGCCCCCAGGAGTTCAATCAGCCCCAGCATTTT. This codes for CASSPQEFNQPQHF.

The rearrangement uses TRBV5-1 and TRBJ2-3; 10 bases align to TRBD2. Germline values: CDR1 SGHRS, CDR2 YFSETQ. The V segment lost 4 bases and the J segment 4 bases; nucleotides outside the gene matches: 3. The CDR3 is 14 residues long. The CDR3 DNA follows: TGCGCCAGCAGCCTAGCGGGAGAACCAGATACGCAGTATTTT. Encoded protein: CASSLAGEPDTQYF.

The chain carries TRBV7-2 and TRBJ2-7; TRBD1 is a possible D gene (6 bases). Trimming took off 5 bases at V and 2 bases at J, with 13 bases between the two ends. The V gene's germline CDR1 is SGHTA and CDR2 FQGNSA. CDR3 length: 14 residues. DNA for the CDR3: TGTGCCAGCAGCCGTGGACAGACCCCCTACGAGCAGTACTTC. Its translation: CASSRGQTPYEQYF.

The chain recombines TRBV6-5 with TRBJ2-2; 12 nucleotides agree with TRBD2. J gave up 5 bases and V 5 bases, and 3 bases lay outside the gene matches. CDR1 and CDR2 from the germline V gene are MNHEY and SVGAGI. CDR3 length: 15 amino acids. CDR3 sequence: CASSASGGETGELFF. For the CDR3, the DNA is TGTGCCAGCAGTGCTAGCGGGGGGGAAACCGGGGAGCTGTTTTTT.

This clone showed up just a few times. J is TRBJ1-5 and V is TRBV2; unclear D gene. The CDR3 covers 15 residues. The germline V gene has CDR1 SNHLY and CDR2 FYNNEI. V was trimmed by 6 bases and J by 3 bases, leaving 15 bases between them. The CDR3 DNA reads as TGTGCCAGCAGGACCGCGAGAGGGTACAATCAGCCCCAGCATTTT. This encodes CASRTARGYNQPQHF.

The rearrangement joins TRBV19 to TRBJ2-4; D not resolved. Per the germline V gene, CDR1 is LNHDA and CDR2 is SQIVND (reference sequence). V was trimmed by 8 bases and J by 1 base, leaving 15 bases between them. The CDR3 length is 15 residues. The CDR3 nucleotides read TGTGCCAGTTCTCATTGGGGTCAGGCCAAAAACATTCAGTACTTC. It specifies CASSHWGQAKNIQYF.

This clone was seen a handful of times. This chain connects TRBV7-9 to TRBJ1-2; D unresolved. The ends were cut back, 2 bases at V and 3 bases at J, with 10 bases in the middle. CDR1 and CDR2 (germline): SEHNR, FQNEAQ (reference sequence). This CDR3 region has 14 residues. CDR3 loop: CASSLKSTYYGYTF. In DNA, the CDR3 is TGTGCCAGCAGCTTAAAGAGTACCTACTATGGCTACACCTTC.

The gene calls are TRBV9 and TRBJ2-1; D is ambiguous. Germline V gene data show CDR1 as SGDLS and CDR2 as YYNGEE. The CDR3 is made up of 13 amino acids. The V end was cut by 2 bases, the J end by 6 bases, with 9 bases between. In DNA form, the CDR3 reads TGTGCCAGCAGCGTCCCCCCTCTCAATGAGCAGTTCTTC. It translates to CASSVPPLNEQFF.

This clone came up a few times. Mismatch with germline at one junction end may stem from a read error. The chain is built from TRBV10-3 and TRBJ2-3; perhaps TRBD1 as D (6 bases). The CDR3 runs 13 residues. CDR1 is ENHRY and CDR2 is SYGVKD in the germline V gene. The CDR3 bases are TGTGCCATGAGTGATCAGGGGACAGATACGCAGTATTTT. Its protein product is CAMSDQGTDTQYF.

Only a few counts were recorded for this clone. At the DNA level, this CDR3 is encoded by other sequences in the same sample as well. The V and J genes are TRBV18 and TRBJ1-2; 10 bases agree with TRBD1. The CDR3 loop spans 15 amino acids. V was pared by 3 bases and J by 3 bases, with 4 bases of the junction left unmatched. The germline V gene encodes CDR1 KGHSH and CDR2 LQKENI. In DNA form, the CDR3 reads TGTGCCAGCTCACCTTCTGGACAGGGGGACTATGGCTACACCTTC. Its protein is CASSPSGQGDYGYTF.

The V and J genes are TRBV7-9 and TRBJ2-1; 10 bases align to TRBD1. CDR1 and CDR2 (germline): SEHNR, FQNEAQ (reference sequence). J lost 3 bases, V lost 3 bases, and 2 bases had no gene match. CDR3 length equals 15 residues. CDR3 in amino acids: CASSFGQGGYNEQFF. CDR3 DNA sequence: TGTGCCAGCAGCTTCGGACAGGGGGGCTACAATGAGCAGTTCTTC.

The V and J genes are TRBV4-3 and TRBJ2-2; perhaps D is TRBD1 or TRBD2 (5 bases each). Per the germline V gene, CDR1 is LGHNA and CDR2 is YSLEER. The V end lost 1 base, the J end lost 5 bases, and 14 bases lay between the germline ends. This CDR3 is built from 16 residues. DNA of the CDR3: TGCGCCAGCAGCCAAGGGGGCGGGCATGGGACCGGGGAGCTGTTTTTT. The encoded protein is CASSQGGGHGTGELFF.

The chain combines TRBV9 with TRBJ1-2, with 9 bases fitting TRBD1. The CDR3 covers 16 residues. The V gene's germline CDR1 is SGDLS and CDR2 YYNGEE. The ends lost 4 bases at V and 5 bases at J; junction bases unmatched: 12. The CDR3 DNA is TGTGCCAGCAGCTCCCGTCCCGGGACAGGGAGGTATGGCTACACCTTC. It codes for CASSSRPGTGRYGYTF. The full variable domain, in which reference TRBV9 and TRBJ1-2 provide the parts outside the CDR3, is DSGVTQTPKHLITATGQRVTLRCSPRSGDLSVYWYQQSLDQGLQFLIQYYNGEERAKGNILERFSAQQFPDLHSELNLSSLELGDSALYFCASSSRPGTGRYGYTFGSGTRLTVV.

CDR3 sequence: CASSVGKGSTDTQYF. CDR3 nucleotides: TGTGCCAGCAGCGTAGGAAAGGGGAGCACAGATACGCAGTATTTT. The chain joins TRBV9 to TRBJ2-3, with a possible D match to TRBD1 (5 bases). CDR1 SGDLS and CDR2 YYNGEE come from the germline V gene. CDR3 size: 15 residues. V lost 0 bases, J lost 0 bases, and 8 bases lay in between.

The V call is TRBV18, the J call TRBJ2-1; D assignment may be TRBD1 or TRBD2 (5 bases each). CDR3 length: 11 residues. CDR1 is KGHSH, CDR2 LQKENI, per germline. V was trimmed by 3 bases and J by 10 bases, leaving 7 bases between them. The CDR3 region has the DNA TGTGCCAGCTCACCTTGGGGGGAGCAGTTCTTC. It codes for CASSPWGEQFF. Full variable domain (missing parts from reference TRBV18 and TRBJ2-1): NAGVMQNPRHLVRRRGQEARLRCSPMKGHSHVYWYRQLPEEGLKFMVYLQKENIIDESGMPKERFSAEFPKEGPSILRIQQVVRGDSAAYFCASSPWGEQFFGPGTRLTVL.

This chain uses TRBV9 with TRBJ2-3; D is possibly TRBD1 or TRBD2 (5 bases each). In germline, CDR1 is SGDLS, CDR2 YYNGEE. V gave up 4 bases and J gave up 7 bases, with 16 bases separating them. This CDR3 spans 14 amino acids. DNA for the CDR3: TGTGCCAGCAGCTCTGGGACCCCGCCCAATACGCAGTATTTT. Protein sequence: CASSSGTPPNTQYF. Variable domain in full (rest from reference TRBV9 and TRBJ2-3): DSGVTQTPKHLITATGQRVTLRCSPRSGDLSVYWYQQSLDQGLQFLIQYYNGEERAKGNILERFSAQQFPDLHSELNLSSLELGDSALYFCASSSGTPPNTQYFGPGTRLTVL.

A few counts support this clone. The rearrangement uses TRBV19 and TRBJ1-6, with 10 bases fitting TRBD1. With 9 bases clipped from V and 7 bases from J, the junction kept 6 bases outside the gene matches. This CDR3 is built from 14 residues. Germline V lookup: CDR1 LNHDA, CDR2 SQIVND (reference sequence). DNA for the CDR3: TGTGCCAGCAGCCCGGACAGGGGGAATTCACCCCTCCACTTT. Residues: CASSPDRGNSPLHF.

This clone was found a few times. The J gene is TRBJ2-1, the V gene TRBV28; D ambiguous. The CDR3 totals 12 residues. Germline V gene lookup returns CDR1 MDHEN and CDR2 SYDVKM. V was pared by 6 bases and J by 10 bases, with 13 bases between. CDR3 in amino acids: CASSSVVSEQFF. The CDR3 DNA reads TGTGCCAGCAGCTCGGTTGTATCGGAGCAGTTCTTC. Full variable domain (rest looked up from reference TRBV28 and TRBJ2-1): DVKVTQSSRYLVKRTGEKVFLECVQDMDHENMFWYRQDPGLGLRLIYFSYDVKMKEKGDIPEGYSVSREKKERFSLILESASTNQTSMYLCASSSVVSEQFFGPGTRLTVL.

This clone has just a few counts. The chain is built from TRBV4-1 and TRBJ1-5; a possible D gene is TRBD1 (6 bases). This CDR3 spans 17 amino acids. Trimming stripped 3 bases from V and 9 bases from J, with 24 bases between. The germline CDR1 and CDR2 sequences are MGHRA and YSYEKL. The CDR3 nucleotides are TGCGCCAGCAGCCATCCTCGTGTACAGGGCCGCAGTCGGCCCCAGCATTTT. This gives the protein CASSHPRVQGRSRPQHF.

A few counts support this clone. This chain uses TRBV4-3 with TRBJ2-6; D remains unclear. This CDR3 region has 15 residues. Trimming left V 0 bases short and J 3 bases short, with 6 bases between. Germline values: CDR1 LGHNA, CDR2 YSLEER. In DNA, the CDR3 is TGCGCCAGCAGCCAAGAGGTTGTTGGGGCCAACGTCCTGACTTTC. Protein product: CASSQEVVGANVLTF.

The chain recombines TRBV2 with TRBJ1-1; D not resolved. Trimming left V 6 bases short and J 3 bases short, with 11 bases between. Germline loops: CDR1 SNHLY, CDR2 FYNNEI. The CDR3 totals 13 residues. The CDR3 DNA reads TGTGCCAGCAGGGCTTCAGGATACACTGAAGCTTTCTTT. This sequence encodes CASRASGYTEAFF.